Shown below are 26 T cell receptor beta chains from a single sample sequenced in a study of PD-L1 blockade in urothelial cancer. Sequencing was performed with immunoSEQ multiplex PCR; in TCRdb, only in-frame clones are kept and a portion is missing. Of about 130,000 clones listed, 84% are singletons. Documented time point: pretreatment peripheral blood. The sample here was PBMCs, taken around atezolizumab (anti-PD-L1) treatment. Every receptor here comes from a man aged 45-65 years with urothelial cancer.

The chain joins TRBV5-3 to TRBJ2-1; TRBD2 matches 7 bases. TRBV5-3 falls under the ORF class, with uncertain function. The CDR3 is 19 amino acids. V dropped 5 bases and J dropped 0; count of bases not matched to a gene: 17. The CDR3 nucleotides read TGTGCCAGAAGGGCGATCCGGGGGAGGGCCGTTTTCTCCTACAATGAGCAGTTCTTC. Its translation: CARRAIRGRAVFSYNEQFF.

V and J are TRBV5-6 and TRBJ2-6; 7 bases map to TRBD1. With V trimmed by 4 bases and J by 2 bases, 6 bases remained unmatched. This CDR3 has 16 amino acids. Germline CDR1 and CDR2: SGHDT and YYEEEE. CDR3 loop: CASSAATGTGANVLTF. CDR3 coding DNA: TGTGCCAGCAGCGCAGCGACAGGGACTGGGGCCAACGTCCTGACTTTC.

The chain links TRBV5-4 to TRBJ2-5; 12 bases align to TRBD2. J gave up 1 base and V 4 bases, and 5 bases lay outside the gene matches. The germline V gene encodes CDR1 SGHNT and CDR2 YYREEE (reference sequence). The CDR3 is 16 residues long. The CDR3 DNA is TGTGCCAGCAGCCAAACTAGCGGGAGGCTCCAAGAGACCCAGTACTTC. Its translation: CASSQTSGRLQETQYF. Together with reference TRBV5-4 and TRBJ2-5, the CDR3 gives the full variable domain: ETGVTQSPTHLIKTRGQQVTLRCSSQSGHNTVSWYQQALGQGPQFIFQYYREEENGRGNFPPRFSGLQFPNYSSELNVNALELDDSALYLCASSQTSGRLQETQYFGPGTRLLVL.

This chain uses TRBV27 with TRBJ2-4; a weak D match, TRBD2 (5 bases). Between the trimmed V and J ends, which lost 3 bases and 8 bases, there was a span of 8 bases. CDR1 is MNHEY and CDR2 is SMNVEV in the germline V gene (reference sequence). This CDR3 has 12 residues. CDR3 sequence (DNA): TGTGCCAGCAGTTTCTCCGGGGACATTCAGTACTTC. This translates into CASSFSGDIQYF.

V and J are TRBV2 and TRBJ2-4, with TRBD1 as a possible D gene (5 bases). There are 14 residues in the CDR3. The germline V gene has CDR1 SNHLY and CDR2 FYNNEI. Trimming took 6 bases from V and 0 from J, leaving 9 bases between them. The DNA for the CDR3 is TGTGCCAGCAGACAGGAAATAGCCAAAAACATTCAGTACTTC. Translated, it gives CASRQEIAKNIQYF.

The chain couples TRBV30 to TRBJ1-2; unclear D gene. Germline-derived CDR1 and CDR2 are GTSNPN and SVGIG (reference sequence). The CDR3 totals 13 residues. Trimming took 2 bases from V and 4 from J, leaving 11 bases between them. Here the CDR3 DNA reads TGTGCCTGGAGTACCCGGGGAGCCTATGGCTACACCTTC. This sequence encodes CAWSTRGAYGYTF.

The gene calls are TRBV18 and TRBJ1-1; the D gene is possibly TRBD1 (6 bases). The CDR3 spans 13 residues. Trimming cost V 2 bases and J 5 bases, with 9 bases left between them. Germline V CDR1 and CDR2: KGHSH, LQKENI. CDR3 sequence reads: CASSPIRGTEAFF. CDR3 nucleotide sequence: TGTGCCAGCTCACCAATTAGGGGGACTGAAGCTTTCTTT. Supplemented by reference TRBV18 and TRBJ1-1, the full variable domain reads NAGVMQNPRHLVRRRGQEARLRCSPMKGHSHVYWYRQLPEEGLKFMVYLQKENIIDESGMPKERFSAEFPKEGPSILRIQQVVRGDSAAYFCASSPIRGTEAFFGQGTRLTVV.

This clone came up a few times. The chain joins TRBV6-1 to TRBJ1-4; 7 nucleotides line up with TRBD1. The CDR3 runs 14 residues. Per germline, CDR1 MNHNS and CDR2 SASEGT. Germline trimming cut 8 bases from V and 8 bases from J; bases unmatched to any gene: 11. Here the CDR3 DNA reads TGTGCCAGCGTTGGACAGGCGGTGTACGAAAAACTGTTTTTT. Its translation is CASVGQAVYEKLFF.

This chain joins TRBV19 and TRBJ2-6; no firm D call. Germline V gene lookup returns CDR1 LNHDA and CDR2 SQIVND (reference sequence). CDR3 length: 19 residues. Trimming left V 5 bases short and J 2 bases short, with 22 bases between. The chain's CDR3 is CASSARRWSHHPGANVLTF. In DNA form, the CDR3 reads TGTGCCAGTAGTGCCCGGAGATGGTCACACCACCCTGGGGCCAACGTCCTGACTTTC.

The rearrangement uses TRBV10-3 and TRBJ2-4, with D perhaps TRBD2 (6 bases). V was trimmed by 2 bases and J by 1 base, leaving 6 bases between them. The CDR3 consists of 14 residues. Looked up from germline, CDR1 is ENHRY and CDR2 is SYGVKD. DNA for the CDR3: TGTGCCATCAGTGAGACTAGCGCCAAAAACATTCAGTACTTC. As protein: CAISETSAKNIQYF.

This chain joins TRBV11-2 and TRBJ2-1; tentative D call: TRBD2 (5 bases). Germline CDR1 and CDR2: SGHAT and FQNNGV. CDR3 length: 14 residues. V gave up 5 bases and J gave up 3 bases, with 11 bases separating them. The DNA of the CDR3 is TGTGCCAGCAGCCTGAGGGCGGGCTACAATGAGCAGTTCTTC. Protein product: CASSLRAGYNEQFF. Complete variable domain (other parts from reference TRBV11-2 and TRBJ2-1): EAGVAQSPRYKIIEKRQSVAFWCNPISGHATLYWYQQILGQGPKLLIQFQNNGVVDDSQLPKDRFSAERLKGVDSTLKIQPAKLEDSAVYLCASSLRAGYNEQFFGPGTRLTVL.

V usage is TRBV5-1 and J usage is TRBJ2-3, with D possibly matching TRBD1 (5 bases). The CDR3 spans 15 residues. The germline V gene encodes CDR1 SGHRS and CDR2 YFSETQ. Trimming pared 0 bases from V and 0 bases from J, leaving 8 bases between. CDR3: CASSLDRSSTDTQYF. The CDR3, as DNA: TGCGCCAGCAGCTTGGACAGGAGTAGCACAGATACGCAGTATTTT. Supplemented by reference TRBV5-1 and TRBJ2-3, the full variable domain reads KAGVTQTPRYLIKTRGQQVTLSCSPISGHRSVSWYQQTPGQGLQFLFEYFSETQRNKGNFPGRFSGRQFSNSRSEMNVSTLELGDSALYLCASSLDRSSTDTQYFGPGTRLTVL.

The genes are TRBV21-1 and TRBJ1-5. TRBV21-1 is a pseudogene locus. The CDR3 contains 17 residues. The DNA for the CDR3 is TGTGCCAGCAGCAAAACTCGGGGGTTTAAGGACAATCAGCCCCAGCATTTT. Its protein product is CASSKTRGFKDNQPQHF.

This rearrangement joins TRBV18 to TRBJ2-7; 8 nucleotides match TRBD2. Germline lookup yields CDR1 KGHSH and CDR2 LQKENI. Unmatched junction bases numbered 0, after V lost 2 bases and J lost 0 bases. The length of the CDR3 is 14 residues. CDR3 loop: CASSPGTSSYEQYF. CDR3 nucleotide sequence: TGTGCCAGCTCACCAGGGACTAGCTCCTACGAGCAGTACTTC.

This chain connects TRBV28 to TRBJ2-5; 7 nucleotides match TRBD2. Germline CDR1 and CDR2: MDHEN and SYDVKM. The CDR3 is 15 residues long. V was pared by 8 bases and J by 0 bases, with 9 bases of the junction left unmatched. The CDR3 region is CASGQAGSDQETQYF. CDR3 in DNA: TGTGCCAGCGGGCAAGCGGGATCGGACCAAGAGACCCAGTACTTC.

The genes are TRBV11-2 and TRBJ1-2; 8 positions match TRBD1. From germline, CDR1 is SGHAT and CDR2 FQNNGV. This CDR3 has 15 amino acids. The junction had 10 bases not matched to a gene; V was cut back by 5 bases and J by 5 bases. Here the CDR3 DNA reads TGTGCCAGCAGCCCTCGGACAGGGATTTTGTATGGCTACACCTTC. This translates into CASSPRTGILYGYTF.

This clone showed up just once. This chain links TRBV9 with TRBJ2-6, with TRBD1 matching over 8 bases. CDR1 and CDR2 from the germline V gene are SGDLS and YYNGEE. The length of the CDR3 is 15 residues. Germline trimming cut 3 bases from V and 1 base from J; bases unmatched to any gene: 0. CDR3 nucleotide sequence: TGTGCCAGCAGCGGGACAGGGTCTGGGGCCAACGTCCTGACTTTC. Translated, it gives CASSGTGSGANVLTF.

J is TRBJ2-1 and V is TRBV7-3, with a tentative D call TRBD1 (6 bases). Germline V gene sequence: CDR1 SGHTA, CDR2 FQGTGA. The CDR3 is 15 amino acids. With 1 base removed from V and 1 base from J, the gap between germline ends came to 8 bases. CDR3 sequence (DNA): TGTGCCAGCAGCTTAATAGGGGGATCCTACAATGAGCAGTTCTTC. It specifies CASSLIGGSYNEQFF.

The J gene is TRBJ2-5, the V gene TRBV18, with 7 bases identical to TRBD1. CDR3 length: 13 residues. Germline-derived CDR1 and CDR2 are KGHSH and LQKENI. Losses at the gene ends were 3 bases for V and 5 bases for J; bases not matched to a gene: 3. The CDR3, as DNA: TGTGCCAGCTCACCCAACAGGGGCGAGACCCAGTACTTC. This encodes CASSPNRGETQYF.

The rearrangement joins TRBV13 to TRBJ2-1; 11 nucleotides align to TRBD2. Germline CDR1 reads PRHDT; CDR2 reads FYEKMQ (reference sequence). J gave up 0 bases and V 6 bases, and 19 bases lay outside the gene matches. This CDR3 is 21 amino acids long. CDR3 amino acids: CASSKHPKRLAGKSSYNEQFF. CDR3 nucleotides: TGTGCCAGCAGTAAGCACCCGAAAAGACTAGCGGGAAAAAGCTCCTACAATGAGCAGTTCTTC.

The CDR3 here is CASSLVGGSYEQYF. The CDR3 region has the DNA TGCGCCAGCAGCTTGGTTGGCGGTTCCTACGAGCAGTACTTC. V and J are TRBV5-1 and TRBJ2-7, with D unclear. The germline V gene has CDR1 SGHRS and CDR2 YFSETQ. The V end was cut by 0 bases, the J end by 1 base, with 8 bases between. The CDR3 runs 14 residues.

V gene TRBV30 combines with J gene TRBJ2-5; 8 nucleotides agree with TRBD2. Trimming cost V 3 bases and J 4 bases; bases outside gene matches: 13. The CDR3 sequence is 16 residues long. CDR1 and CDR2 from the germline V gene are GTSNPN and SVGIG (reference sequence). CDR3 bases: TGTGCCTGGAGCCCCGCTTATGCGGGAGGAGGAGAGACCCAGTACTTC. Translated: CAWSPAYAGGGETQYF.

In this sample, this clone turned up a few times. For the CDR3, the DNA is TGTGCCAGCAGCGTAGGACTAGCGGGAGACACCTACGAGCAGTACTTC. Amino acids: CASSVGLAGDTYEQYF. This chain joins TRBV9 and TRBJ2-7, with 12 bases identical to TRBD2. This CDR3 is built from 16 residues. V lost 0 bases to trimming and J lost 2 bases; unmatched junction nucleotides: 3. CDR1 is SGDLS, CDR2 YYNGEE, per germline.

A single count supports this clone. The chain couples TRBV6-5 to TRBJ2-7; TRBD2 is a possible D gene (6 bases). The CDR3 length is 15 residues. The germline CDR1 and CDR2 sequences are MNHEY and SVGAGI. Trimming cost V 2 bases and J 4 bases, with 15 bases left between them. The CDR3 is CASSYMSGRSYEQYF. CDR3 nucleotide sequence: TGTGCCAGCAGTTACATGAGCGGGCGTAGTTACGAGCAGTACTTC.

The chain combines TRBV5-6 with TRBJ1-4, with D possibly being TRBD1 (6 bases). The V end was cut by 6 bases, the J end by 6 bases, with 15 bases between. Germline V gene lookup returns CDR1 SGHDT and CDR2 YYEEEE. CDR3 length: 14 residues. This chain's CDR3 is CASTMGGQYEKLFF. CDR3 nucleotide sequence: TGTGCCAGCACCATGGGGGGGCAGTATGAAAAACTGTTTTTT.

This chain links TRBV4-1 with TRBJ1-4; a weak D match, TRBD1 (6 bases). Germline assignment: CDR1 MGHRA and CDR2 YSYEKL. The length of the CDR3 is 18 residues. The V end was cut by 1 base, the J end by 7 bases, with 22 bases between. The CDR3 bases are TGCGCCAGCAGCCAAGGCCAGGGGCCGCTCTTGATGGGTGAAAAACTGTTTTTT. It encodes CASSQGQGPLLMGEKLFF.